These 32 T cell receptor beta chains originate from one sample sequenced in a study of shared clonotypes between healthy human individuals. The protocol was immunoSEQ multiplex PCR, while the TCRdb copy is restricted to in-frame clones and leaves out a portion. This table holds under 600,000 clones, more than 95% found once. Sequenced sample: naive CD4+ T cells sorted from blood. As for subset: CD45RA+ positively selected. These receptors all come from a woman younger than 45 in good health.

The V call is TRBV15, the J call TRBJ1-5; D unclear. Germline V gene sequence: CDR1 LNHNV, CDR2 YYDKDF (reference sequence). V lost 0 bases to trimming and J lost 6 bases, with 9 bases between them. CDR3 size: 14 residues. This CDR3 reads CATSREVGGQPQHF. CDR3 sequence (DNA): TGTGCCACCAGCAGAGAAGTTGGCGGTCAGCCCCAGCATTTT.

The chain recombines TRBV25-1 with TRBJ2-7, with 8 nucleotides matching TRBD2. Germline lookup yields CDR1 MGHDK and CDR2 SYGVNS. The CDR3 contains 13 residues. J lost 4 bases, V lost 4 bases, and 3 bases had no gene match. The DNA for the CDR3 is TGTGCCAGCAGTGGACTAGCGTCATACGAGCAGTACTTC. Its translation is CASSGLASYEQYF.

The rearrangement uses TRBV6-6 and TRBJ2-1; TRBD1 might be the D (6 bases). CDR1 is MNHNY, CDR2 SVGAGI, per germline (reference sequence). V was trimmed by 5 bases and J by 5 bases, leaving 10 bases between them. This CDR3 has 13 amino acids. This CDR3 reads CASSRRQDNEQFF. The CDR3 bases are TGTGCCAGCAGTAGAAGACAGGACAATGAGCAGTTCTTC.

This chain uses TRBV28 with TRBJ2-1; 16 bases fit TRBD2. Per the germline V gene, CDR1 is MDHEN and CDR2 is SYDVKM. The CDR3 contains 16 residues. The trim removed 4 bases at V and 7 bases at J, leaving 4 bases unmatched. The CDR3 reads CASSSAGLAGGNEQFF. The DNA for the CDR3 is TGTGCCAGCAGTTCGGCGGGACTAGCGGGAGGGAATGAGCAGTTCTTC.

This clone showed up just once. The chain is built from TRBV13 and TRBJ2-3; TRBD2 matches 8 bases. The CDR3 spans 16 residues. Germline CDR1 is PRHDT and CDR2 is FYEKMQ (reference sequence). V shed 5 bases and J 6 bases; nucleotides not matched to a gene: 13. CDR3 sequence: CASSRSGLAGGDTQYF. CDR3 in DNA: TGTGCCAGCAGCCGATCAGGGCTAGCGGGTGGGGATACGCAGTATTTT.

The chain links TRBV28 to TRBJ2-7; D is possibly TRBD1 (6 bases). Germline V gene sequence: CDR1 MDHEN, CDR2 SYDVKM. Trimming left V 7 bases short and J 3 bases short, with 13 bases between. CDR3 length: 13 residues. CDR3 coding DNA: TGTGCCAGCAATACGGGACATCGCTACGAGCAGTACTTC. It specifies CASNTGHRYEQYF.

This clone has a handful of counts. V gene TRBV12-5 combines with J gene TRBJ2-2, with TRBD2 matching 8 bases. Germline loops: CDR1 LGHNT, CDR2 FRNRAP. V gave up 7 bases and J gave up 5 bases; unmatched junction bases: 6. The CDR3 runs to 14 residues. The CDR3 protein is CASARTSLTGELFF. CDR3 sequence (DNA): TGTGCTAGTGCCAGGACTAGCTTGACCGGGGAGCTGTTTTTT.

The rearrangement joins TRBV6-4 to TRBJ2-1, with TRBD2 identical over 9 bases. CDR1 and CDR2 (germline): MRHNA, SNTAGT. CDR3 length: 15 amino acids. Trimming took 4 bases from V and 7 from J; bases not matched to a gene: 8. CDR3 coding DNA: TGTGCCAGCAGTGTTATAGCGGGAGATTATAATGAGCAGTTCTTC. This gives the protein CASSVIAGDYNEQFF.

V gene TRBV6-6 combines with J gene TRBJ2-3; D call uncertain. Trimming shortened V by 2 bases and J by 2 bases, and 14 bases separated the two germline ends. The CDR3 extends over 16 amino acids. Germline V gene sequence: CDR1 MNHNY, CDR2 SVGAGI (reference sequence). CDR3 sequence (DNA): TGTGCCAGCAGTTACCCGATGGGCGCCTCCACAGATACGCAGTATTTT. Its translation is CASSYPMGASTDTQYF.

CDR3 sequence reads: CASSLVKAARTDTQYF. CDR3 DNA sequence: TGTGCCAGCAGTCTCGTAAAAGCGGCCCGCACAGATACGCAGTATTTT. The chain combines TRBV7-9 with TRBJ2-3; D may be TRBD2 (5 bases). Trimming removed 6 bases at V and 1 base at J, with 17 bases between. This CDR3 has 16 amino acids. The germline V gene has CDR1 SEHNR and CDR2 FQNEAQ (reference sequence).

The chain has TRBV6-5 and TRBJ1-5; the D gene is possibly TRBD1 (5 bases). Per germline, CDR1 MNHEY and CDR2 SVGAGI. Trimming took 2 bases from V and 1 from J, leaving 9 bases between them. The CDR3 runs 15 residues. In nucleotides, the CDR3 is TGTGCCAGCAGTTACGATGGGGGGAGCAATCAGCCCCAGCATTTT. This translates into CASSYDGGSNQPQHF.

V is TRBV5-6 and J is TRBJ1-4; 9 positions agree with TRBD1. Germline V gene sequence: CDR1 SGHDT, CDR2 YYEEEE. The V gene end was trimmed by 4 bases and the J gene end by 8 bases; junction bases not matched to a gene: 9. This CDR3 is 15 amino acids long. CDR3 amino acids: CASSSYRGLNEKLFF. CDR3 DNA sequence: TGTGCCAGCAGCAGCTACAGGGGGCTTAACGAAAAACTGTTTTTT.

V usage is TRBV14 and J usage is TRBJ2-3; the D is unclear. The CDR3 runs 17 residues. The V end was cut by 1 base, the J end by 0 bases, with 14 bases between. Germline CDR1 SGHDN, CDR2 FVKESK. In nucleotides, the CDR3 is TGTGCCAGCAGCCAAGGTTTGATTCGGTCTAGCACAGATACGCAGTATTTT. Its translation is CASSQGLIRSSTDTQYF.

This chain links TRBV7-9 with TRBJ1-3; tentatively, D is TRBD1 (6 bases). Trimming removed 7 bases from V and 2 bases from J, with 12 bases in between. This CDR3 spans 14 amino acids. CDR1 SEHNR and CDR2 FQNEAQ come from the germline V gene (reference sequence). CDR3 sequence: CASTRTETGNTIYF. For the CDR3, the DNA is TGTGCCAGCACCCGGACAGAGACTGGAAACACCATATATTTT.

The rearrangement links TRBV19 to TRBJ2-7; 10 bases agree with TRBD1. CDR3 length: 14 residues. The V segment lost 6 bases and the J segment 6 bases; nucleotides outside the gene matches: 8. Germline V gene sequence: CDR1 LNHDA, CDR2 SQIVND (reference sequence). For the CDR3, the DNA is TGTGCCAGTAGGACGGACAGGGGGGGCCTCGAGCAGTACTTC. Translated, it gives CASRTDRGGLEQYF. Supplemented by reference TRBV19 and TRBJ2-7, the full variable domain reads DGGITQSPKYLFRKEGQNVTLSCEQNLNHDAMYWYRQDPGQGLRLIYYSQIVNDFQKGDIAEGYSVSREKKESFPLTVTSAQKNPTAFYLCASRTDRGGLEQYFGPGTRLTVT.

The chain is built from TRBV7-2 and TRBJ2-7; D ambiguous. The CDR3 is made up of 14 amino acids. Trimming pared 1 base from V and 2 bases from J, leaving 9 bases between. The germline V gene encodes CDR1 SGHTA and CDR2 FQGNSA. The CDR3 DNA sequence: TGTGCCAGCAGCTTAGTCAGCCCGCCCTACGAGCAGTACTTC. It codes for CASSLVSPPYEQYF.

The chain joins TRBV9 to TRBJ1-5; 7 bases fit TRBD1. J was trimmed by 2 bases and V by 4 bases; bases with no gene match: 6. This CDR3 is built from 15 residues. CDR1 is SGDLS and CDR2 is YYNGEE in the germline V gene. CDR3 nucleotides: TGTGCCAGCAGCTCCTCGACAGGGCGCAATCAGCCCCAGCATTTT. It encodes CASSSSTGRNQPQHF.

The rearrangement links TRBV5-1 to TRBJ2-3, with 10 bases fitting TRBD2. Germline V gene lookup returns CDR1 SGHRS and CDR2 YFSETQ. Trimming took 2 bases from V and 1 from J; bases not matched to a gene: 4. The CDR3 covers 16 residues. CDR3 DNA: TGCGCCAGCAGCTTCACCGGGACTAGCGGCACAGATACGCAGTATTTT. It encodes CASSFTGTSGTDTQYF.

The gene calls are TRBV10-3 and TRBJ2-1; 10 bases are shared with TRBD2. The junction had 7 bases not matched to a gene; V was cut back by 3 bases and J by 8 bases. This CDR3 is built from 15 residues. Germline values: CDR1 ENHRY, CDR2 SYGVKD. This CDR3 reads CAISDSSGRYYEQFF. The CDR3 coding sequence is TGTGCCATCAGTGACTCTAGCGGGAGATATTATGAGCAGTTCTTC.

The table lists this clone with a count of one. The CDR3 sequence is CASSLASGSYEQYF. The CDR3, as DNA: TGTGCCAGCAGCTTAGCTAGCGGGAGTTACGAGCAGTACTTC. The chain is built from TRBV11-2 and TRBJ2-7; TRBD2 agrees at 10 bases. The junction had 1 base not matched to a gene; V was cut back by 1 base and J by 4 bases. The CDR3 covers 14 residues. The germline gives CDR1 SGHAT, CDR2 FQNNGV. Variable domain in full (rest from reference TRBV11-2 and TRBJ2-7): EAGVAQSPRYKIIEKRQSVAFWCNPISGHATLYWYQQILGQGPKLLIQFQNNGVVDDSQLPKDRFSAERLKGVDSTLKIQPAKLEDSAVYLCASSLASGSYEQYFGPGTRLTVT.

The chain is built from TRBV27 and TRBJ1-5; 9 nucleotides match TRBD1. Germline CDR1 MNHEY, CDR2 SMNVEV (reference sequence). The CDR3 loop spans 15 amino acids. Unmatched junction bases numbered 7, after V lost 5 bases and J lost 5 bases. Here the CDR3 DNA reads TGTGCCAGCAGTCCCGGGACAGGGAGGCATCAGCCCCAGCATTTT. Translated, it gives CASSPGTGRHQPQHF.

The chain joins TRBV5-1 to TRBJ2-5, with D hard to call. The V end lost 3 bases, the J end lost 5 bases, and 20 bases lay between the germline ends. Germline V lookup: CDR1 SGHRS, CDR2 YFSETQ. CDR3 length: 16 residues. The CDR3 DNA reads TGCGCCAGCAGCTCACAACTATCCACCTCCGATGAGACCCAGTACTTC. Its translation: CASSSQLSTSDETQYF.

The chain couples TRBV6-5 to TRBJ2-7, with 7 nucleotides matching TRBD1. V shed 9 bases, J shed 3 bases, and the junction held 11 bases outside the gene matches. In germline, CDR1 is MNHEY, CDR2 SVGAGI. CDR3 length equals 14 residues. CDR3 in DNA: TGTGCCAGTACCAAGGGGGCAGGGGGCTACGAGCAGTACTTC. Amino acid sequence: CASTKGAGGYEQYF.

The rearrangement joins TRBV18 to TRBJ2-7; D is possibly TRBD2 (5 bases). Trimming left V 0 bases short and J 0 bases short, with 12 bases between. Germline CDR1 and CDR2: KGHSH and LQKENI. The CDR3 is made up of 16 amino acids. The CDR3 loop reads CASSPPRVAPSYEQYF. The CDR3 region has the DNA TGTGCCAGCTCACCACCGAGGGTAGCGCCCTCCTACGAGCAGTACTTC.

The gene calls are TRBV5-1 and TRBJ1-4; unclear D gene. Germline V gene sequence: CDR1 SGHRS, CDR2 YFSETQ. The length of the CDR3 is 12 residues. Trimming removed 2 bases at V and 12 bases at J, with 11 bases between. The CDR3 region has the DNA TGCGCCAGCAGCTTTATTGACGGCGAACTGTTTTTT. It codes for CASSFIDGELFF.

The rearrangement joins TRBV29-1 to TRBJ2-5; 7 nucleotides align to TRBD2. The length of the CDR3 is 15 residues. Germline CDR1 is SQVTM and CDR2 is ANQGSEA. J lost 5 bases, V lost 5 bases, and 14 bases had no gene match. CDR3 DNA: TGCAGCGTTACAAAGAGCGGGGCGTTGGTGGAGACCCAGTACTTC. Its translation: CSVTKSGALVETQYF.

This chain uses TRBV10-2 with TRBJ1-4; 9 bases fit TRBD1. CDR3 length: 15 residues. Germline-derived CDR1 and CDR2 are WSHSY and SAAADI. V lost 2 bases, J lost 5 bases, and 3 bases stayed unmatched. This CDR3 is CASSEEGQGNEKLFF. The CDR3 bases are TGCGCCAGCAGTGAGGAGGGACAGGGAAATGAAAAACTGTTTTTT.

The chain has TRBV25-1 and TRBJ2-2; TRBD2 matches 8 bases. V was pared by 6 bases and J by 5 bases, with 8 bases of the junction left unmatched. CDR1 and CDR2 from the germline V gene are MGHDK and SYGVNS. This CDR3 region has 15 residues. The CDR3 is CASSYGGVWTGELFF. In DNA form, the CDR3 reads TGTGCCAGCAGCTACGGGGGGGTTTGGACCGGGGAGCTGTTTTTT.

The chain carries TRBV6-1 and TRBJ2-7, with 8 bases fitting TRBD2. The germline V gene encodes CDR1 MNHNS and CDR2 SASEGT. This CDR3 contains 14 residues. With V trimmed by 3 bases and J by 7 bases, 8 bases remained unmatched. The CDR3, as DNA: TGTGCCAGCAGTGACCATAGCGGGACGAATGAGCAGTACTTC. Translated: CASSDHSGTNEQYF.

CDR3 sequence (DNA): TGTGCCAGCAGTCAGACAGCTCTACTGAACACTGAAGCTTTCTTT. Translating gives CASSQTALLNTEAFF. The chain links TRBV25-1 to TRBJ1-1; weak D call: TRBD1 (5 bases). This CDR3 is built from 15 residues. V lost 5 bases, J lost 0 bases, and 13 bases lay in between. The V gene's germline CDR1 is MGHDK and CDR2 SYGVNS. The full variable domain, rest sourced from reference TRBV25-1 and TRBJ1-1, is EADIYQTPRYLVIGTGKKITLECSQTMGHDKMYWYQQDPGMELHLIHYSYGVNSTEKGDLSSESTVSRIRTEHFPLTLESARPSHTSQYLCASSQTALLNTEAFFGQGTRLTVV.

The chain links TRBV29-1 to TRBJ2-7, with D uncertain. The CDR3 sequence is 13 residues long. V was clipped by 5 bases and J by 3 bases, with 14 bases between them. Germline CDR1 SQVTM, CDR2 ANQGSEA. The CDR3 coding sequence is TGCAGCGTTCTCGGAGCCGAGCTCTACGAGCAGTACTTC. Amino acids: CSVLGAELYEQYF.

The chain recombines TRBV5-6 with TRBJ1-2; tentatively, D is TRBD1 (5 bases). The CDR3 totals 13 residues. Germline V gene data show CDR1 as SGHDT and CDR2 as YYEEEE. Trimming took off 0 bases at V and 6 bases at J, with 9 bases between the two ends. The chain's CDR3 is CASSLGGAHGYTF. As DNA, the CDR3 is TGTGCCAGCAGCTTGGGCGGGGCGCATGGCTACACCTTC.